This TCR beta chain came from a study of shared clonotypes between healthy human individuals (dated by TCRdb to about 2020). Notes on the research overall: The cohort comprised a couple of women and a few men aged 18 to 49 years. Between about 0.94 and 10 billion PBMCs per donor were obtained by leukapheresis. To estimate repertoire size and how much clonotypes are shared between individuals, the study performed deep sequencing of blood TCR repertoires from about 5 healthy adults. To increase sequencing depth and limit assay-specific biases, different laboratories used diverse techniques to prepare libraries and sequence TCR repertoires.

Donors were healthy HIV-negative adults with no recently reported acute infections or vaccinations. Every donor was a Caucasian adult residing in Nashville, Tennessee, USA. In the unsorted samples, roughly 90 million PBMCs were counted, and genomic DNA was extracted using the QIAamp DNA Blood Mini kit. Blood was obtained by leukapheresis, after which PBMCs were separated by Ficoll-Histopaque density gradient centrifugation and cryopreserved in liquid nitrogen vapor phase. Using the deep immunoSEQ assay, multiplex PCR amplified TCR CDR3 regions from genomic DNA. Genomic DNA extracted from each cell subset was distributed evenly over all wells of several immunoSEQ 96-well plates, and each plate served as one replicate. For unsorted PBMC, each replicate PCR was loaded with approximately 300 ng genomic DNA, equivalent to roughly 33,000 T cell genomes. Ten immunoSEQ deep assay plates were used to sequence unsorted PBMC genomic DNA. The purified libraries were quantified using a Qubit 3.0 fluorometer, sized with a Bioanalyzer 2100, and then quantified again using the KAPA Library Quantification kit. Every immunoSEQ 96-well plate was sequenced on a separate single-read 150-cycle Illumina NextSeq 550 flow cell. For the original study's pipeline: Because only junctional sequences without quality scores were contained in the immunoSEQ output, filtering matching that applied to full-length reads could not be performed. To assign V/J genes and CDR3, sequences were annotated against IMGT germline references using PyIR, a Python wrapper for IgBLAST v1.9. Reads were filtered out if the reads had weak V/J assignments (E-value above 1e-6), no CDR3, stop codons, out-of-frame junctions, or ambiguous translated residues. V3J clonotypes were defined by identical inferred V gene, J gene, and CDR3 amino acid sequence. To compute the percentage overlap between repertoires, the number of shared unique clonotypes was divided by the size of the smaller repertoire. Three approaches were used to assess repertoire richness: RTK rarefaction, the Chao1 estimator, and Recon v2.1 estimates of unobserved clonotypes. TCRdb retrieved this table from immuneACCESS and kept in-frame rearrangements only. Not all clones are present; in checked studies, unresolved V genes account for under half, and no reason is known for the remainder. V and J calls and clone size are copied from that table; D and trimming were computed from the DNA. Present in this sample are more than 400,000 clones, roughly 80% of which were seen just once. The ten most abundant clones make up around 12% of the sample.

In regard to this clone: The specificity of this receptor is unknown. No base-level quality is on record; no much larger clone is a single base apart.

What the study reported, not specific to this receptor: Because the study included a small number of donors, the genetic and exposure-history diversity represented was limited. Sampling was restricted to blood, and TCR repertoires in tissues likely differ from the TCR repertoires found in blood. Pairwise subsampling indicated that sequencing depth was expected to affect the degree of clonotype sharing among donors.

Sequencing input: PBMCs. The clonotype originates from a woman in her 40s in good health. Some clones in this sample may be carry-over from other donors' samples.

The bases read TGTGCCAGCAGTACCGGGACTATTGGCGAGCAGTACTTC. The encoded protein is CASSTGTIGEQYF. The rearranged segments are TRBV27 and TRBJ2-7; 7 bases in the junction line up with TRBD2. The CDR3 goes from the cysteine to the phenylalanine over 13 residues. Solely the CDR3 DNA is kept, with 39 bases framed from the first base. CDR1 and CDR2 are read off the germline V gene (reference sequence) as MNHEY and SMNVEV. V is pruned by 5 bases and J by 6 bases, leaving 7 bases of the junction without a gene match.